The TCR beta chain described here comes from a study of CD8+ T cells in alopecia areata. Study information: Treated patients took oral tofacitinib at 5 to 10 mg twice daily. The study, taken as a whole, reports: Mice gave a clearer picture of TCR sharing than patients did, possibly for HLA-related reasons. Clonality exceeded that of normal scalp in lesional scalp, most notably in alopecia totalis/universalis.

A note on this clone: Its antigen remains unidentified.

Isolated RNA was reverse transcribed into cDNA used as the sequencing template. Sequencing was performed with immunoSEQ multiplex PCR; in TCRdb, only in-frame clones are kept and a portion is missing. The data hold 140,000 to 150,000 clones, with approximately 45% observed a single time. CDR3 length: 14 amino acids. The germline V gene encodes CDR1 MNHEY and CDR2 SVGAGI. V lost 5 bases and J lost 4, with 14 bases in between. Researchers gathered lesional scalp punch biopsies and peripheral blood from patients with alopecia areata. The sequenced sample was CD4+ T cells sorted from blood. The V gene is TRBV6-5, the J gene TRBJ1-1, with D possibly being TRBD1 (5 bases). This receptor was identified in a human donor with alopecia areata. The CDR3 coding sequence is TGTGCCAGCAGTCCCTTATGGGGCACCACTGAAGCTTTCTTT. Amino acid sequence: CASSPLWGTTEAFF.